This paragraph reports one TCR beta chain. The data originate from a study of OX40 agonist ivuxolimab in advanced cancers. V gave up 4 bases and J gave up 5 bases; unmatched junction bases: 3. Germline CDR1 and CDR2: SSHAT and FNYEAQ (reference sequence). This CDR3 contains 13 residues. TCRdb's table, derived via immunoSEQ multiplex PCR, lists solely in-frame clones and lacks some. In the table there are 40,000 or so clones, less than 85% of which are singletons. The rearrangement uses TRBV7-7 and TRBJ2-5; 8 bases agree with TRBD1. The clonotype was recovered from an adult with an advanced solid tumor such as melanoma, head and neck, liver or kidney cancer. The specimen comprised CD4+ or CD8+ T cells sorted from blood, sampled in a trial of the OX40 agonist ivuxolimab. CDR3 DNA: TGTGCCAGCAGCTCGGACAGGGACGAGACCCAGTACTTC. It yields the protein CASSSDRDETQYF. Complete variable domain (other parts from reference TRBV7-7 and TRBJ2-5): GAGVSQSPRYKVTKRGQDVTLRCDPISSHATLYWYQQALGQGPEFLTYFNYEAQPDKSGLPSDRFSAERPEGSISTLTIQRTEQRDSAMYRCASSSDRDETQYFGPGTRLLVL.